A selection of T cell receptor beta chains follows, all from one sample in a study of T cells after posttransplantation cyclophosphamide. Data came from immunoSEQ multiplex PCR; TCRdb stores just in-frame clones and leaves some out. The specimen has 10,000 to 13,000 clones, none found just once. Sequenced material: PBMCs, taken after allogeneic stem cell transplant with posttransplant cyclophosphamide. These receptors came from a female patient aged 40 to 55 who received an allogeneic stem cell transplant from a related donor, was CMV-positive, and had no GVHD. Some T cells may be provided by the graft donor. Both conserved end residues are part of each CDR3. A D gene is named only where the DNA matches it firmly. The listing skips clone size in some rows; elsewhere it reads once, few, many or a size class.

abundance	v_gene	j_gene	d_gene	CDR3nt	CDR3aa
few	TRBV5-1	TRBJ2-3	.	TGCGCCAGCAGCCGGATAGCGGGCACAGATACGCAGTATTTT	CASSRIAGTDTQYF
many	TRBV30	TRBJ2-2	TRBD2	TGTGCCTGGAGCAAGGGACTACTTAACACCGGGGAGCTGTTTTTT	CAWSKGLLNTGELFF
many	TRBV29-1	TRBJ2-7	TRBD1	TGCAGCGTTGAACTGGGGACAGGGGGCTACGAGCAGTACTTC	CSVELGTGGYEQYF
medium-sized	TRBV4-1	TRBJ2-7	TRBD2	TGCGCCAGCAGCCAAGATTCTCTAGCGGGAATCCCACCGGGATACGAGCAGTACTTC	CASSQDSLAGIPPGYEQYF
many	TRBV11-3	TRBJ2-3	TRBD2	TGTGCCAGCAGCCCGACTAGCGGAGGCACAGATACGCAGTATTTT	CASSPTSGGTDTQYF
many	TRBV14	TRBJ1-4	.	TGTGCCAGCAGCCGAACCCTCACAGGGATAGCAACTAATGAAAAACTGTTTTTT	CASSRTLTGIATNEKLFF
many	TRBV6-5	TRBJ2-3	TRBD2	TGTGCCAGCAGTTACGGGCCAGCGGGAGTGGCAGATACGCAGTATTTT	CASSYGPAGVADTQYF
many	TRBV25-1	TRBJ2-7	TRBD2	TGTGCCAGCACCCCAGGACTAGCGGGAGGATACGAGCAGTACTTC	CASTPGLAGGYEQYF
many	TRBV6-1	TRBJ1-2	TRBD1	TGTGCCAGCAGTGGACAGGGGAGCTATGGCTACACCTTC	CASSGQGSYGYTF
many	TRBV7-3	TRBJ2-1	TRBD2	TGTGCCAGCAGCTTAAACCCTAGCGGGGGGGTCGTTGAGCAGTTCTTC	CASSLNPSGGVVEQFF
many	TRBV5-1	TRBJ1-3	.	TGCGCCAGCAGCTTAGGAGTGTCTGGAAACACCATATATTTT	CASSLGVSGNTIYF
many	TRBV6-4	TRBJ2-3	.	TGTGCCAGCAGTGCTCAGAGCACAGATACGCAGTATTTT	CASSAQSTDTQYF
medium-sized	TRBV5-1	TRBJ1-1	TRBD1	TGCGCCAGCAGCCCGGACAGGGGGAACACTGAAGCTTTCTTT	CASSPDRGNTEAFF
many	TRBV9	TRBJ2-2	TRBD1	TGTGCCAGCAGCGTAGAGACAGGGGTCTCCGGGGAGCTGTTTTTT	CASSVETGVSGELFF
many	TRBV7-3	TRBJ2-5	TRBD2	TGTGCCAGCAGCTTATACGGGGGGGTAGAGACCCAGTACTTC	CASSLYGGVETQYF
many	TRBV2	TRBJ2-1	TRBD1	TGTGCCAGCAGGGACAGGGGGTCCTCCAATGAGCAGTTCTTC	CASRDRGSSNEQFF
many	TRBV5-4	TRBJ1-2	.	TGTGCCAGCAGCCCGTATTGGGGACTCTATGGCTACACCTTC	CASSPYWGLYGYTF
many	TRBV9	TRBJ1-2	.	TGTGCCAGCAGCGTAGATCCCGACAGCTATGGCTACACCTTC	CASSVDPDSYGYTF
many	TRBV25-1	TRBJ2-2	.	TGTGCCAGCAGTGACGTGGGGACACAGAACACCGGGGAGCTGTTTTTT	CASSDVGTQNTGELFF
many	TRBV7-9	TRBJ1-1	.	TGTGCCAGCAGACCCCTCCCCAGGGTAAACACTGAAGCTTTCTTT	CASRPLPRVNTEAFF
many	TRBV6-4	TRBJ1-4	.	TGTGCCAGCAGTCCCCGTCCCCCGCGGTCCGGGATAGGTGAAAAACTGTTTTTT	CASSPRPPRSGIGEKLFF
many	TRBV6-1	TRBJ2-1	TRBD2	TGTGCCAGCAAAGGACTAGCGGGGGGTTATGAGCAGTTCTTC	CASKGLAGGYEQFF
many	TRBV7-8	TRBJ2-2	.	TGTGCCAGCAGCCGCAGTTCGGGGGCGAACACCGGGGAGCTGTTTTTT	CASSRSSGANTGELFF
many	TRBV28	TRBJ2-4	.	TGTGCCAGCAGTTCTCTGCCGGGGGTTGGGAAAAACATTCAGTACTTC	CASSSLPGVGKNIQYF
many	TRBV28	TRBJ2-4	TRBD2	TGTGCCAGCAGTTCGCCGGGACTAGGGACCCTAGCCAAAAACATTCAGTACTTC	CASSSPGLGTLAKNIQYF
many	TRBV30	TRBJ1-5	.	TGTGCCTGGAGTCCAGGGACATATAGCAATCAGCCCCAGCATTTT	CAWSPGTYSNQPQHF
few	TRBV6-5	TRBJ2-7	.	TGTGCCAGCAGTTACTCACACAGGACGTCCTACGAGCAGTACTTC	CASSYSHRTSYEQYF
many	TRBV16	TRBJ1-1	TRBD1	TGTGCCAGCAGCCCGAACAGGGGGGCCACTGAAGCTTTCTTT	CASSPNRGATEAFF
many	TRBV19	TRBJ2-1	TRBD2	TGTGCCAGTAGTCTTCTTAGCGGGGGCCTCCCCAATGAGCAGTTCTTC	CASSLLSGGLPNEQFF
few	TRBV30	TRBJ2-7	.	TGTGCCTGGAGAGTCCAATACGAGCAGTACTTC	CAWRVQYEQYF
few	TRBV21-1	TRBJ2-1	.	TGTGCCAGCAGCAAAGACTCTGGACAGGGTGTTTTTGGCTCCTACAATGAGCAGTTCTTC	CASSKDSGQGVFGSYNEQFF
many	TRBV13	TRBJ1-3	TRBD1	TGTGCCAGCAGCTTAGGCGTCGGGCAGGGGGCTGGAAACACCATATATTTT	CASSLGVGQGAGNTIYF
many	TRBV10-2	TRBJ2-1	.	TGCGCCAGCAGTGAGTCCGAAACGGGCAATGAGCAGTTCTTC	CASSESETGNEQFF
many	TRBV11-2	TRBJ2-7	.	TGTGCCAGCAGCTCTGGACAGGGGACTAGCTCCTACGAGCAGTACTTC	CASSSGQGTSSYEQYF
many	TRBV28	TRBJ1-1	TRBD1	TGTGCCAGCAGTTTAGGAGACAGGGATGGCACTGAAGCTTTCTTT	CASSLGDRDGTEAFF
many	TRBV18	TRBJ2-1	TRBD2	TGTGCCAGCTCACCACCGTCGACTAGCGGGAGTCGGGTGCAGTTCTTC	CASSPPSTSGSRVQFF
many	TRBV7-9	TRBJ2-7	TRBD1	TGTGCCAGCAGCTCAACCCCTTACAGGGGAAGCGAGCAGCACTTC	CASSSTPYRGSEQHF
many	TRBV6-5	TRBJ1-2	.	TGTGCCAGCAGTTACTCCCGTGGGGCGGAGAACTATGGCTACACCTTC	CASSYSRGAENYGYTF
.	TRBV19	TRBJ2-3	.	TGTGCCAGTAGTTTGGCTAGCGTAACCACAGATACGCAGTATTTT	CASSLASVTTDTQYF
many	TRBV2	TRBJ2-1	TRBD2	TGTGCCAGCGGGAGCGGGAGTGGATACAATGAGCAGTTCTTC	CASGSGSGYNEQFF
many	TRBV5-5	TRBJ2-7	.	TGTGCCAGCAGCTTGCCGGCGTTCAACCCACCCGGACTTTCCCGATACGAGCAGTACTTC	CASSLPAFNPPGLSRYEQYF
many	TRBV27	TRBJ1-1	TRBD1	TGTGCCAGCCTGAAACCTGGACAGGGTGGAACTGAAGCTTTCTTT	CASLKPGQGGTEAFF
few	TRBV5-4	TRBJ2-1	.	TGTGCCAGCAGCACCACAGCTGGCGGGCGTTACAATGAGCAGTTCTTC	CASSTTAGGRYNEQFF
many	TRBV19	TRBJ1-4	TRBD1	TGTGCCAGTAGTGAACCGGGACAGCCTGCAACTAATGAAAAACTGTTTTTT	CASSEPGQPATNEKLFF
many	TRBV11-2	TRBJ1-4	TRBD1	TGTGCCAGCAGCTCGGACAGGGGGCGAAAACTGTTTTTT	CASSSDRGRKLFF
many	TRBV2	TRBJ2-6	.	TGTGCCAGCAGTGAAGCGCTGAGCCTCCTGACTTTC	CASSEALSLLTF
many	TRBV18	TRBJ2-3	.	TGTGCCAGCTCACCACCGGGAGTAACAGATACGCAGTATTTT	CASSPPGVTDTQYF
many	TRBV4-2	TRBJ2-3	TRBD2	TGTGCCAGCAGCGCCCGGCTAGCGGGAGATGGGACAGATACGCAGTATTTT	CASSARLAGDGTDTQYF
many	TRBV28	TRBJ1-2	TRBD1	TGTGCCAGCAGCCCCTCTCGGACAGGGGGCGACTATGGCTACACCTTC	CASSPSRTGGDYGYTF
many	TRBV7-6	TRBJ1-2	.	TGTGCCAGCAGCTTATACCGGGCAGGGGAGTTCGGCTACACCTTC	CASSLYRAGEFGYTF
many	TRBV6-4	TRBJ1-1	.	TGTGCCAGCAAAGGGAGGAACACTGAAGCTTTCTTT	CASKGRNTEAFF
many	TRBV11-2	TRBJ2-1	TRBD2	TGTGCCAGCAGCTTTTCGACTAGCGGGGGCTCCTACAATGAGCAGTTCTTC	CASSFSTSGGSYNEQFF
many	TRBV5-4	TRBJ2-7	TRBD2	TGTGCCAGCAGCCCTAAACGGACTAGCGGTAACGAGCAGTACTTC	CASSPKRTSGNEQYF
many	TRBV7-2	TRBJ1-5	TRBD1	TGTGCCAGCAGCAGGGGACAGGGAGTCCGTAGTCAGCCCCAGCATTTT	CASSRGQGVRSQPQHF
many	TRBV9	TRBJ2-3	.	TGTGCCAGCAGCGTAGCAGCAGATACGCAGTATTTT	CASSVAADTQYF
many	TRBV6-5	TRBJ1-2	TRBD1	TGTGCCAGCAGTTATGGGACAGGGGCTTTCTACTATGGCTACACCTTC	CASSYGTGAFYYGYTF
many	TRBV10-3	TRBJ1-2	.	TGTGCCATCAGTGACGTTGGGACTTCGATAGGTGGCTACACCTTC	CAISDVGTSIGGYTF
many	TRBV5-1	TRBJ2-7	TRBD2	TGCGCCAGCAGCTTACTAGCGGGAGGGGGCGAGCAGTACTTC	CASSLLAGGGEQYF
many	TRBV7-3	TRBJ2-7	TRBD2	TGTGCCAGCAGCTTATCCCCAGCGGGGCCGTACGAGCAGTACTTC	CASSLSPAGPYEQYF